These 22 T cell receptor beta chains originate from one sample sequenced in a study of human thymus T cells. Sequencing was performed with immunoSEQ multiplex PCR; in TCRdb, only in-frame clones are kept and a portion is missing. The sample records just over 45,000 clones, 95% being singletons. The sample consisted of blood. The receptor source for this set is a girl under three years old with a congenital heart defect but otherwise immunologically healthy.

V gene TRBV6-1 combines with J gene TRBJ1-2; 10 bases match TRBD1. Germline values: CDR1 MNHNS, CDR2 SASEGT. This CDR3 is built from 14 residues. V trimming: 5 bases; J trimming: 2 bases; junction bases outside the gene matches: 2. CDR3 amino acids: CASSTDRGNYGYTF. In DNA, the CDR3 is TGTGCCAGCAGTACGGACAGGGGGAACTATGGCTACACCTTC.

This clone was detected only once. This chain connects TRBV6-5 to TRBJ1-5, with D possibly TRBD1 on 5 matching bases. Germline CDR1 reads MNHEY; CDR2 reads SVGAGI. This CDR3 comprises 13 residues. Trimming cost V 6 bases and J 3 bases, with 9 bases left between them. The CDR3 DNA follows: TGTGCCAGCAGAAGACAGAACAATCAGCCCCAGCATTTT. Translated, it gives CASRRQNNQPQHF.

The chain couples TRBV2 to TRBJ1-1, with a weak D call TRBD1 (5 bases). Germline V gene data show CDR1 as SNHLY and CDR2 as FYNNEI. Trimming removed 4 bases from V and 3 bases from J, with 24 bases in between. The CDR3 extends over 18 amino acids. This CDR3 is CASSVSGLGALLDTEAFF. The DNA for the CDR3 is TGTGCCAGCAGTGTCTCGGGGTTAGGGGCCCTATTGGACACTGAAGCTTTCTTT.

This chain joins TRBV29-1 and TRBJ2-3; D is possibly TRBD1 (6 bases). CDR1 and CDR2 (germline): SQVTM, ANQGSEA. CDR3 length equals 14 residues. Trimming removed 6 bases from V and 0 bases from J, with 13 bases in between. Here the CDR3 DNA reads TGCAGCGTCCGCGGACAGATTAGCACAGATACGCAGTATTTT. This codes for CSVRGQISTDTQYF.

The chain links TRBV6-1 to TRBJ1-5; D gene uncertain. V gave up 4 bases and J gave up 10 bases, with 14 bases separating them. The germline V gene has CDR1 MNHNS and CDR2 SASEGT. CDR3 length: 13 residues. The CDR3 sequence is CASSVYGQQPQHF. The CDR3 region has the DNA TGTGCCAGCAGTGTGTATGGGCAGCAACCCCAGCATTTT.

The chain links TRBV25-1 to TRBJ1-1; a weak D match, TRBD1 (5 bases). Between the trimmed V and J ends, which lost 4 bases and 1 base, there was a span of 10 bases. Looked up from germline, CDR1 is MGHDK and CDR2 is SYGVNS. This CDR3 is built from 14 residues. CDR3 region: CASSGLGQNTEAFF. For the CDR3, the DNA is TGTGCCAGCAGTGGCTTGGGGCAGAACACTGAAGCTTTCTTT.

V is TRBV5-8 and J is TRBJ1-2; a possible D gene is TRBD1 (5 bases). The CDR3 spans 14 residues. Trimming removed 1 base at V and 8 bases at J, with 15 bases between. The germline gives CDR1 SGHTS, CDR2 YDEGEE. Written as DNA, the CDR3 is TGTGCCAGCAGCTTGATGCGGCCATGGGGCGGCTACACCTTC. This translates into CASSLMRPWGGYTF.

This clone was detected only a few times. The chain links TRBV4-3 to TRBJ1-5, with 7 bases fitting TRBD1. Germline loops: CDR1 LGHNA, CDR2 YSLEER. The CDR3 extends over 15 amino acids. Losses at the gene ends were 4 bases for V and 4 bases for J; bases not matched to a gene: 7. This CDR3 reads CASSLRQGGNQPQHF. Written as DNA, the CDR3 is TGCGCCAGCAGCCTTCGACAGGGTGGGAATCAGCCCCAGCATTTT.

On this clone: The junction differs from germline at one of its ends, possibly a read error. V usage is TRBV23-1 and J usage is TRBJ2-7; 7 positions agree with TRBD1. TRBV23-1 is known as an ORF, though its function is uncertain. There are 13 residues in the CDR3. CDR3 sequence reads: CASGPQGSCEQYF. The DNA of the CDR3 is TGCGCCAGCGGACCACAGGGGTCCTGCGAGCAGTACTTC.

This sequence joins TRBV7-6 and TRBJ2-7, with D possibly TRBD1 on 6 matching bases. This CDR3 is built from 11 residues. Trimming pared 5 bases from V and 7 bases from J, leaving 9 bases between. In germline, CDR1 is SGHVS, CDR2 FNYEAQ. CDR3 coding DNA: TGTGCCAGCAGCCGAGACAGGGAGCAGTACTTC. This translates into CASSRDREQYF. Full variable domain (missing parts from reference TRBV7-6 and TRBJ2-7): GAGVSQSPRYKVTKRGQDVALRCDPISGHVSLYWYRQALGQGPEFLTYFNYEAQQDKSGLPNDRFSAERPEGSISTLTIQRTEQRDSAMYRCASSRDREQYFGPGTRLTVT.

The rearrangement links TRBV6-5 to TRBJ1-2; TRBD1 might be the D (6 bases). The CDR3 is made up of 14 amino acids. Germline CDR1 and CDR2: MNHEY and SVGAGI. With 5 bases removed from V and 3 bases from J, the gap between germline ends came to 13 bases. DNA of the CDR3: TGTGCCAGCAGTAAACACAGGGTTTACTATGGCTACACCTTC. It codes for CASSKHRVYYGYTF.

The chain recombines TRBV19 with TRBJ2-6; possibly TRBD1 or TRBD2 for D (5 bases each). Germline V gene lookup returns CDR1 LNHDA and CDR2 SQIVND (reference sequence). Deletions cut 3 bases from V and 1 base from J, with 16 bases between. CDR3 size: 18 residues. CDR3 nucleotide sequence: TGTGCCAGTAGTATTCTACGGGGAAAGGGGTCTGGGGCCAACGTCCTGACTTTC. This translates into CASSILRGKGSGANVLTF.

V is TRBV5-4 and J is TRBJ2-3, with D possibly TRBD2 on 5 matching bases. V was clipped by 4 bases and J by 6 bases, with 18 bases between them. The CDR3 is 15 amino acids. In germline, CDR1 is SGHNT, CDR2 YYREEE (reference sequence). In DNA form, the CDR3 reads TGTGCCAGCAGCCCGAAGGACTCTCTAGGGGATACGCAGTATTTT. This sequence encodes CASSPKDSLGDTQYF.

The CDR3, as DNA: TGTGCCAGCAGCCTAGGGGCGTATGGCTACACCTTC. Translating it yields CASSLGAYGYTF. J is TRBJ1-2 and V is TRBV25-1; D is possibly TRBD1 (5 bases). CDR1 and CDR2 (germline): MGHDK, SYGVNS. V was cut by 6 bases and J by 5 bases, with 10 bases left in between. The CDR3 is made up of 12 amino acids.

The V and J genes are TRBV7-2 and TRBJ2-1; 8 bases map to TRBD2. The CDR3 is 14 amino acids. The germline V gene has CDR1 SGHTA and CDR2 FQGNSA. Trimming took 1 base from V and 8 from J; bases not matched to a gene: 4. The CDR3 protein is CASSLVGREDEQFF. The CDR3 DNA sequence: TGTGCCAGCAGCTTAGTCGGGAGGGAGGATGAGCAGTTCTTC.

CDR3 loop: CASGLRSGGEQYF. For the CDR3, the DNA is TGTGCTAGTGGTCTCCGGTCAGGGGGTGAGCAGTACTTC. This chain connects TRBV12-5 to TRBJ2-7; 7 bases are a match to TRBD1. The CDR3 covers 13 residues. Trimming took 5 bases from V and 7 from J; bases not matched to a gene: 8. CDR1 is LGHNT and CDR2 is FRNRAP in the germline V gene. The full variable domain, with the rest looked up from reference TRBV12-5 and TRBJ2-7, is DARVTQTPRHKVTEMGQEVTMRCQPILGHNTVFWYRQTMMQGLELLAYFRNRAPLDDSGMPKDRFSAEMPDATLATLKIQPSEPRDSAVYFCASGLRSGGEQYFGPGTRLTVT.

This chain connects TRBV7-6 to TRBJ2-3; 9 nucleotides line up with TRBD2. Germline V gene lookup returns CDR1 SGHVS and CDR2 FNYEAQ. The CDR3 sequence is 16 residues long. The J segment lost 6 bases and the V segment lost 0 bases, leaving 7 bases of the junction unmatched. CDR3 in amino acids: CASSLAFSGRLDTQYF. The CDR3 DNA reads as TGTGCCAGCAGCTTAGCTTTTAGCGGGAGATTGGATACGCAGTATTTT.

CDR3 in DNA: TGCGCCAGCAGCTTGGAGTCGAGTCCGAACACCGGGGAGCTGTTTTTT. Encoded protein: CASSLESSPNTGELFF. This chain uses TRBV5-1 with TRBJ2-2, with D uncertain. In germline, CDR1 is SGHRS, CDR2 YFSETQ. Trimming removed 0 bases from V and 0 bases from J, with 9 bases in between. The CDR3 contains 16 residues.

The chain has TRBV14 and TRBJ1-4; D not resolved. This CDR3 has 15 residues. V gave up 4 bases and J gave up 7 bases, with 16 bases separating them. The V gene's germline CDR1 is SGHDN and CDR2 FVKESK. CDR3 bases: TGTGCCAGCAGCCTAACAAAGGGAGGCCGTGAAAAACTGTTTTTT. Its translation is CASSLTKGGREKLFF.

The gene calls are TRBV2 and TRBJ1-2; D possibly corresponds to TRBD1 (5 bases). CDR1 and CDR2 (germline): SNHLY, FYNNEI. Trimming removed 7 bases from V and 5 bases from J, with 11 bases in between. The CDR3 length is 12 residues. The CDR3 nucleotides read TGTGCCAGCAAGGGGCTCAATTATGGCTACACCTTC. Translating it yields CASKGLNYGYTF.

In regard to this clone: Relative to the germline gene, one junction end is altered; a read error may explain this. CDR3 region: CASREWDRGRPGELFF. CDR3 nucleotide sequence: TGTGCCAGCAGGGAATGGGACAGGGGGCGCCCCGGGGAGCTGTTTTTT. The V call is TRBV25-1, the J call TRBJ2-2; 12 bases are a match to TRBD1. The germline V gene encodes CDR1 MGHDK and CDR2 SYGVNS. The CDR3 has 16 amino acids.

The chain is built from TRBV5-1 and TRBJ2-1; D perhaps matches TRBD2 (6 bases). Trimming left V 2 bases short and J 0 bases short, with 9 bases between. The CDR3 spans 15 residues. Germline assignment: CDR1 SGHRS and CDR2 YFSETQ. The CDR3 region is CASSLGGVSYNEQFF. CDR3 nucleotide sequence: TGCGCCAGCAGCTTAGGCGGGGTCTCCTACAATGAGCAGTTCTTC.